This T cell receptor (beta chain) was retrieved from a study of blood T cell repertoires in COVID-19. TCRdb's table, derived via immunoSEQ multiplex PCR, lists solely in-frame clones and lacks some. The top ten hold 8.5% to 12% of the sample, which has around 200,000 clones, 80% to 90% seen once. CDR1 is SGHRS and CDR2 is YFSETQ in the germline V gene. The V segment lost 3 bases and the J segment 2 bases; nucleotides outside the gene matches: 5. The CDR3 has 15 amino acids. The chain employs TRBV5-1 and TRBJ2-7, with 10 positions matching TRBD1. This sequence was found in a woman of 80 years or more with acute or convalescent COVID-19. The sample was peripheral blood. CDR3 residues: CASSSSGTGAYEQYF. CDR3 nucleotides: TGCGCCAGCAGCTCATCCGGGACAGGGGCCTACGAGCAGTACTTC.